This is a list of T cell receptor beta chains from one sample in a study of brain T cells in children with intractable seizures. Here immunoSEQ multiplex PCR was the method, and the copy in TCRdb shows in-frame clones only, minus some. Counted here are tens of thousands of clones, under 95% occurring once; the ten biggest clones make up around 24%. Sequencing used peripheral blood, obtained at surgery. The receptors shown here come from a girl aged 2 to 9 with Rasmussen encephalitis and intractable seizures. Each CDR3 is given with its conserved first and last residue.

TRBV6-5,CASSGLAGWNEQFF
TRBV7-2,CASSWPGRNTQYF
TRBV6-5,CASSNFRVTNTEAFF
TRBV15,CATTPDRDLTVAGELFF
TRBV6-5,CASSWTGGDQPQHF
TRBV11-3,CASRLDRPGTEAFF
TRBV6-5,CASSYSAGADTQYF
TRBV6-5,CASHAGLASNEQFF
TRBV28,CASSEMTGPASEAFF
TRBV11-1,CASSLAAGGRWETQYF
TRBV5-4,CASSSAGSSSYNEQFF
TRBV7-9,CASSPRRAGEKLFF
TRBV18,CASSSTGGNQPQHF
TRBV4-2,CASSPLRGGRAYEQYF
TRBV6-5,CASSYGSAAQVTEAFF
TRBV7-9,CASSLELAGPAYGYTF
TRBV5-4,CASSIGLSGHNSPLHF
TRBV5-4,CASSFPPGLSTDTQYF
TRBV5-6,CASSLTDRANTGELFF
TRBV9,CASSVVGVGGTGSYEQYF
TRBV19,CASSTNAGTGDSPLHF
TRBV7-9,CASISGTGWLDTQYF
TRBV2,CASRAAGVYQPQHF
TRBV4-1,CASSQDTYGGAPNTEAFF
TRBV5-1,CTSSPRPGLATNEKLFF
TRBV7-8,CASSPQSSGETYNEQFF
TRBV19,CASSMDQEETQYF
TRBV7-2,CASSRGKGATNEKLFF
TRBV6-2/TRBV6-3,CASSYRDRESRTYNEQFF
TRBV7-2,CASSLAPGQPQHF
TRBV24-1,CATSHPGQGTDTQYF
TRBV5-4,CASSLPAPPGNEQFF
TRBV19,CASSTGGYNSPLHF
TRBV5-6,CASSLDVRTYQETQYF
TRBV12-3/TRBV12-4,CASSFRYEAFF
TRBV11-3,CASSSRTGKSF
TRBV2,CASRGDSNYGYTF
TRBV15,CATSRGGTANYGYTF
TRBV3-1/TRBV3-2,CASSFLAGYEQFF